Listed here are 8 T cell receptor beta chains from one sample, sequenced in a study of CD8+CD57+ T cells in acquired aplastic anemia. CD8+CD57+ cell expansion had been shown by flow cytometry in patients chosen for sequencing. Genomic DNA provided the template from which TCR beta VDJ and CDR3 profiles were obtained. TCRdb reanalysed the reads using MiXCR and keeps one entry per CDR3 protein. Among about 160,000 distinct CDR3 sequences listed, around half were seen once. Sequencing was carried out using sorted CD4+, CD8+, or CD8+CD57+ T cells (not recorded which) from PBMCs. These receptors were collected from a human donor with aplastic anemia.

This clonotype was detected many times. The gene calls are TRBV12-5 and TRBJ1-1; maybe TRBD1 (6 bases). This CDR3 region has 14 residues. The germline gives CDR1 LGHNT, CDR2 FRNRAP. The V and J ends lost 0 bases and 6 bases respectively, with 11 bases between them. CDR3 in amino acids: CASGLVPRGAEAFF. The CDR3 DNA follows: TGTGCTAGTGGTTTGGTACCCAGGGGCGCTGAAGCTTTCTTT.

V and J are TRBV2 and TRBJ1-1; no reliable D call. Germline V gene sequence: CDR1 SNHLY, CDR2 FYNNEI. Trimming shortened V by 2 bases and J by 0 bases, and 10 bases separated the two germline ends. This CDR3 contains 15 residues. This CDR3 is CASSESSYMNTEAFF. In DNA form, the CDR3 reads TGTGCCAGCAGTGAAAGTAGTTACATGAACACTGAAGCTTTCTTT.

The CDR3 loop reads CASSTADTGGEGYF. The CDR3 DNA is TGTGCCAGTAGTACAGCCGACACAGGGGGCGAGGGGTACTTC. V is TRBV19 and J is TRBJ2-7, with 9 bases that match TRBD1. V lost 4 bases to trimming and J lost 12 bases; unmatched junction nucleotides: 13. This CDR3 has 14 amino acids. From germline, CDR1 is LNHDA and CDR2 SQIVND (reference sequence).

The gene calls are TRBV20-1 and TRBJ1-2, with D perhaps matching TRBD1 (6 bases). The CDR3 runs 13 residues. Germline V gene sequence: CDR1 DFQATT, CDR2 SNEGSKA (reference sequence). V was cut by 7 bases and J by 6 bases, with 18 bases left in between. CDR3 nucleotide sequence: TGCAGTGGTCAGGTTACAGGGACCGATGGCTACACCTTC. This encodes CSGQVTGTDGYTF.

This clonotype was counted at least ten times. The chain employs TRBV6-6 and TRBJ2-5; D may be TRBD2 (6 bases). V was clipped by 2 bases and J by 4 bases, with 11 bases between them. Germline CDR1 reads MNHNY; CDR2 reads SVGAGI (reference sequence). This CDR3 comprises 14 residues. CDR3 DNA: TGTGCCAGCAGTTACGATAACGGGGGAGAGACCCAGTACTTC. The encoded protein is CASSYDNGGETQYF.

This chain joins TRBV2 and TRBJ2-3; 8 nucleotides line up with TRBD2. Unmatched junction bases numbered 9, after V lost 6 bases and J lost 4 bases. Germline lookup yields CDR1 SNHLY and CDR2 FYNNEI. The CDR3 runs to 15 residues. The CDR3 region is CASRPGLAGADTQYF. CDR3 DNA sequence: TGTGCCAGCAGACCGGGGCTAGCGGGCGCAGATACGCAGTATTTT.

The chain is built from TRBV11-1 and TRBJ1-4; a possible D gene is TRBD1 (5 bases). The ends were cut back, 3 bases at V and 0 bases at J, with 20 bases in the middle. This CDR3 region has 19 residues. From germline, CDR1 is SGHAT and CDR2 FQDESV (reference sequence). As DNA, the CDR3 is TGTGCCAGCAGCTTTAGTCCCACAGGAACCCTCGCAACTAATGAAAAACTGTTTTTT. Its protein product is CASSFSPTGTLATNEKLFF.

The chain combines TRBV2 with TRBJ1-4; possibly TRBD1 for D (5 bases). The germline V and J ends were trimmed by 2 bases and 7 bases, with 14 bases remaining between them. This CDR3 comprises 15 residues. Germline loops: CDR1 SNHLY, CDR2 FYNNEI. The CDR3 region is CASSEQGMFGEKLFF. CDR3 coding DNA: TGTGCCAGCAGTGAACAGGGAATGTTCGGTGAAAAACTGTTTTTT.